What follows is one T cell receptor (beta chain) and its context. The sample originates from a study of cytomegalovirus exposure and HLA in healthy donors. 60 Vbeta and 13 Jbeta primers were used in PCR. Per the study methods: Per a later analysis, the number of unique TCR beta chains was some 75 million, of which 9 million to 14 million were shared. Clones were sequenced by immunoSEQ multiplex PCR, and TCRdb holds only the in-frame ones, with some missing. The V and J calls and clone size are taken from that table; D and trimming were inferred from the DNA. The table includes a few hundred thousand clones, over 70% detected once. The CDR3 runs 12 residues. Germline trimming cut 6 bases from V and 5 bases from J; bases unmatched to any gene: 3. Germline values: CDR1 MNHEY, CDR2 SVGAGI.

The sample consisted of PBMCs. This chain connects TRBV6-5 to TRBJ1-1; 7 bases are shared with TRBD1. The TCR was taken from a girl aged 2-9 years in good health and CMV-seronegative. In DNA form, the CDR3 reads TGTGCCAGCAGGACAGGGAAAACTGAAGCTTTCTTT. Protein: CASRTGKTEAFF.